The next 23 T cell receptor beta chains were all read from a single sample in a study of blood T cells in healthy people across ages. Sample-barcoded 5' priming and a J-beta primer mix drove a second PCR of roughly 7 to 11 cycles. TCRdb independently ran MiXCR on the 5' RACE reads; one entry per CDR3 protein. Among hundreds of thousands of distinct CDR3 sequences listed, roughly 49% were seen once. The sample was blood. The receptor set was obtained from a woman in her sixties or seventies in good health.

The chain joins TRBV7-3 to TRBJ2-5, with a weak D call TRBD1 (5 bases). The germline V gene encodes CDR1 SGHTA and CDR2 FQGTGA. This CDR3 contains 13 residues. The V gene lost 5 bases and the J gene lost 4 bases, with 11 bases spanning the gap. This CDR3 is CASSPGSVETQYF. Written as DNA, the CDR3 is TGTGCCAGCAGCCCAGGGTCGGTAGAGACCCAGTACTTC. Drawing the rest from reference TRBV7-3 and TRBJ2-5, the complete variable domain is GAGVSQTPSNKVTEKGKYVELRCDPISGHTALYWYRQSLGQGPEFLIYFQGTGAADDSGLPNDRFFAVRPEGSVSTLKIQRTERGDSAVYLCASSPGSVETQYFGPGTRLLVL.

The chain employs TRBV7-2 and TRBJ2-4; possibly TRBD2 for D (5 bases). The V end was cut by 1 base, the J end by 7 bases, with 8 bases between. Per the germline V gene, CDR1 is SGHTA and CDR2 is FQGNSA. This CDR3 has 13 amino acids. The DNA of the CDR3 is TGTGCCAGCAGCTTAGACGGGAACAACATTCAGTACTTC. It encodes CASSLDGNNIQYF. Variable domain in full (rest from reference TRBV7-2 and TRBJ2-4): GAGVSQSPSNKVTEKGKDVELRCDPISGHTALYWYRQSLGQGLEFLIYFQGNSAPDKSGLPSDRFSAERTGGSVSTLTIQRTQQEDSAVYLCASSLDGNNIQYFGAGTRLSVL.

The chain uses TRBV27 and TRBJ1-2; D unclear. V was cut by 2 bases and J by 1 base, with 11 bases left in between. The CDR3 is 15 amino acids. Germline CDR1 is MNHEY and CDR2 is SMNVEV (reference sequence). The CDR3 loop is CASSLNSYINYGYTF. The CDR3 bases are TGTGCCAGCAGTTTAAACAGTTACATTAACTATGGCTACACCTTC.

Here the CDR3 reads CASSLQGLNGYTF. For the CDR3, the DNA is TGTGCCAGCAGCTTACAGGGATTAAATGGCTACACCTTC. The chain couples TRBV7-2 to TRBJ1-2; weak D call: TRBD1 (5 bases). Trimming left V 2 bases short and J 6 bases short, with 10 bases between. CDR1 and CDR2 (germline): SGHTA, FQGNSA. This CDR3 region has 13 residues.

Of note for this clonotype: One end of the junction does not line up with germline, which may come from a read error. This rearrangement joins TRBV20-1 to TRBJ1-3; D remains ambiguous. CDR3 length equals 14 residues. Germline CDR1 DFQATT, CDR2 SNEGSKA (reference sequence). The CDR3 loop reads CSARDPAPGNTLYF. Here the CDR3 DNA reads TGCAGTGCTAGAGATCCGGCCCCTGGAAACACCTTATATTTT.

V usage is TRBV3-1 and J usage is TRBJ2-1; 8 nucleotides align to TRBD2. Germline values: CDR1 LGHDT, CDR2 YNNKEL (reference sequence). This CDR3 has 16 residues. V shed 1 base and J 6 bases; nucleotides not matched to a gene: 8. DNA for the CDR3: TGTGCCAGCAGCCAAGTGGTCCCTAGCGGGCTCAATGAGCAGTTCTTC. Translated, it gives CASSQVVPSGLNEQFF.

This clonotype was detected a few times. This chain links TRBV6-5 with TRBJ2-4, with D uncertain. The CDR3 is 14 residues long. The V end was cut by 5 bases, the J end by 0 bases, with 8 bases between. CDR1 is MNHEY, CDR2 SVGAGI, per germline. CDR3 protein: CASSRDLAKNIQYF. Written as DNA, the CDR3 is TGTGCCAGCAGTAGGGATTTAGCCAAAAACATTCAGTACTTC.

CDR3 coding DNA: TGCAGTGGGCTGGGAAAGAGCTCTGGAAACACCATATATTTT. Its protein is CSGLGKSSGNTIYF. The chain has TRBV20-1 and TRBJ1-3; D not resolved. Deletions cut 7 bases from V and 0 bases from J, with 13 bases between. This CDR3 has 14 amino acids. The germline V gene encodes CDR1 DFQATT and CDR2 SNEGSKA (reference sequence).

The V call is TRBV6-5, the J call TRBJ2-1; D remains ambiguous. Germline values: CDR1 MNHEY, CDR2 SVGAGI. V was clipped by 8 bases and J by 3 bases, with 14 bases between them. The CDR3 consists of 14 residues. The CDR3, as DNA: TGTGCCAGCGCGTTTGACGGAAGCTACAATGAGCAGTTCTTC. As protein: CASAFDGSYNEQFF.

The gene calls are TRBV6-2 or TRBV6-3 and TRBJ1-5; possibly TRBD1 for D (6 bases). The CDR3 length is 16 residues. Germline V gives CDR1 MNHEY, CDR2 SVGEGT. The V gene lost 5 bases and the J gene lost 6 bases, with 20 bases spanning the gap. CDR3 loop: CASSTGATGIGQPQHF. In DNA form, the CDR3 reads TGTGCCAGCAGTACTGGGGCCACAGGGATCGGTCAGCCCCAGCATTTT.

In this sample, this clonotype turned up once. The rearrangement links TRBV30 to TRBJ2-4; no reliable D call. TRBJ2-7 explains the end of the DNA better; the J call may be wrong. Germline V gene lookup returns CDR1 GTSNPN and CDR2 SVGIG (reference sequence). The CDR3 is 12 amino acids. The CDR3 region is CACRKTSYEQYF. In nucleotides, the CDR3 is TGTGCCTGCAGGAAAACCTCCTACGAGCAGTACTTC.

A word on this clonotype: A much larger clone sits a single nucleotide away, making a read error possible. The chain carries TRBV19 and TRBJ2-7; D is ambiguous. Between the trimmed V and J ends, which lost 6 bases and 9 bases, there was a span of 18 bases. The germline gives CDR1 LNHDA, CDR2 SQIVND (reference sequence). The CDR3 sequence is 13 residues long. The CDR3 protein is CASSPAHWERQYF. In nucleotides, the CDR3 is TGTGCCAGTAGCCCAGCTCACTGGGAAAGGCAGTACTTC.

There are a few counts of this clonotype. The chain recombines TRBV10-3 with TRBJ1-2; 9 bases align to TRBD1. CDR3 length equals 13 residues. CDR1 and CDR2 from the germline V gene are ENHRY and SYGVKD. V lost 11 bases, J lost 8 bases, and 12 bases stayed unmatched. The CDR3 loop reads CAAGDRELRGYTF. Here the CDR3 DNA reads TGTGCCGCTGGGGACAGGGAATTAAGGGGCTACACCTTC.

CDR3 in DNA: TGTGCCAGCAGTGACAGGGGGGCCGCTTTCTTT. This gives the protein CASSDRGAAFF. This chain uses TRBV2 with TRBJ1-1; 7 bases align to TRBD1. V shed 3 bases and J 11 bases; nucleotides not matched to a gene: 3. Germline assignment: CDR1 SNHLY and CDR2 FYNNEI. This CDR3 comprises 11 residues.

This chain uses TRBV28 with TRBJ2-5; 9 nucleotides line up with TRBD2. The J segment lost 4 bases and the V segment lost 2 bases, leaving 11 bases of the junction unmatched. There are 17 residues in the CDR3. In germline, CDR1 is MDHEN, CDR2 SYDVKM. The CDR3 DNA follows: TGTGCCAGCAGTTTAAGCGGGAGGCCCAGTTTTCGAGAGACCCAGTACTTC. The encoded protein is CASSLSGRPSFRETQYF.

This clonotype was observed at least ten times. The chain links TRBV28 to TRBJ2-3, with 7 nucleotides matching TRBD2. J gave up 6 bases and V 3 bases, and 6 bases lay outside the gene matches. The CDR3 runs to 14 residues. Looked up from germline, CDR1 is MDHEN and CDR2 is SYDVKM. CDR3 bases: TGTGCCAGCAGTTTCATTTCCGGGAGGGATACGCAGTATTTT. Protein: CASSFISGRDTQYF.

This sequence joins TRBV7-2 and TRBJ2-3; 10 positions agree with TRBD2. The CDR3 spans 17 residues. Losses at the gene ends were 3 bases for V and 0 bases for J; bases not matched to a gene: 6. Germline assignment: CDR1 SGHTA and CDR2 FQGNSA. The CDR3 DNA reads TGTGCCAGCAGCTTTGCTAGCGGGGGTCTAAGCACAGATACGCAGTATTTT. Its protein is CASSFASGGLSTDTQYF.

The chain recombines TRBV6-1 with TRBJ1-1, with D possibly being TRBD1 (5 bases). V was pared by 3 bases and J by 6 bases, with 14 bases between. Germline V gives CDR1 MNHNS, CDR2 SASEGT. CDR3 length: 14 amino acids. CDR3 protein: CASSDQGAGSEAFF. For the CDR3, the DNA is TGTGCCAGCAGTGACCAGGGAGCGGGATCTGAAGCTTTCTTT.

The chain combines TRBV12-3 or TRBV12-4 with TRBJ2-1; 8 bases are shared with TRBD1. The CDR3 consists of 14 residues. Unmatched junction bases numbered 2, after V lost 3 bases and J lost 4 bases. CDR3 nucleotide sequence: TGTGCCAGCAGTTTTGACAGGGGTTACAATGAGCAGTTCTTC. This translates into CASSFDRGYNEQFF.

This clonotype was seen only a few times. This chain's CDR3 is CASSFRGRGNIQYF. CDR3 in DNA: TGTGCCAGCAGTTTCCGCGGGAGGGGAAACATTCAGTACTTC. The chain carries TRBV28 and TRBJ2-4; 9 positions match TRBD2. J lost 6 bases, V lost 3 bases, and 3 bases had no gene match. Germline loops: CDR1 MDHEN, CDR2 SYDVKM. The CDR3 runs to 14 residues.

The chain links TRBV4-3 to TRBJ2-7, with D possibly matching TRBD2 (7 bases). Germline V gene sequence: CDR1 LGHNA, CDR2 YSLEER. The CDR3 consists of 17 residues. V lost 0 bases and J 2 bases, leaving 17 bases between the germline ends. CDR3 coding DNA: TGCGCCAGCAGCCAAGACGGGGGGCGGGAGAAGGCCTACGAGCAGTACTTC. Protein: CASSQDGGREKAYEQYF.

This rearrangement joins TRBV7-2 to TRBJ2-3, with D perhaps matching TRBD1 (6 bases). This CDR3 has 16 amino acids. The germline V gene encodes CDR1 SGHTA and CDR2 FQGNSA. Trimming stripped 7 bases from V and 2 bases from J, with 19 bases between. CDR3 loop: CASKREGNRVTDTQYF. The CDR3 DNA is TGTGCCAGCAAAAGAGAGGGAAACAGGGTCACAGATACGCAGTATTTT.

The chain employs TRBV20-1 and TRBJ2-4; D might be TRBD2 (6 bases). Germline loops: CDR1 DFQATT, CDR2 SNEGSKA (reference sequence). Trimming shortened V by 5 bases and J by 6 bases, and 11 bases separated the two germline ends. The CDR3 extends over 12 amino acids. The CDR3 bases are TGCAGTGCTGCGGGACTCGGAAACATTCAGTACTTC. Translated: CSAAGLGNIQYF.